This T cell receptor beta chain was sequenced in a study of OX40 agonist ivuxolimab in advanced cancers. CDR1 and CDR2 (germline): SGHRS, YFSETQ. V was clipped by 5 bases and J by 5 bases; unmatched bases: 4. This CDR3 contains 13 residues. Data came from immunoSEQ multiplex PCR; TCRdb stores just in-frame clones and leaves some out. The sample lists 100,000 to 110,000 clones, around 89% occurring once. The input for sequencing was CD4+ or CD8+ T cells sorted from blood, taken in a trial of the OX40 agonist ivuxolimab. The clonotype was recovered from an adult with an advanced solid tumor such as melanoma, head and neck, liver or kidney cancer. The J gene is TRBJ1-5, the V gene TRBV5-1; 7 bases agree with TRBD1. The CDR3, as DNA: TGCGCCAGCAGGGGGACAGATGATCAGCCCCAGCATTTT. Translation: CASRGTDDQPQHF.